Listed below are T cell receptor beta chains from one sample, sequenced in a study of identical twins. TCRdb passed the 5' RACE reads through MiXCR, listing each CDR3 protein once. Among roughly 1.6 million distinct CDR3 sequences, under 35% were seen once, and the ten largest hold 0.27%. Material: cord blood. The receptors were gathered from a newborn girl in good health. Both conserved end residues are part of each CDR3. The order of the fields is D gene, clone size, J gene, V gene, CDR3 DNA, CDR3 protein. D genes are given only for firm matches. Clone size is stated in some rows and not others, as once, few, many or a class when expanded.

TRBD2	NA	TRBJ2-1	TRBV27	TGTGCCAGCAGTTTAGAAGGCGGGAGCCTGAATGAGCAGTTCTTC	CASSLEGGSLNEQFF
NA	few	TRBJ1-4	TRBV20-1	TGCAGTGCTCTCAAAACTAATGAAAAACTGTTTTTT	CSALKTNEKLFF
TRBD1	NA	TRBJ1-1	TRBV7-9	TGTGCCAGCAGCTTAGGGCGGACAGGCACTGAAGCTTTCTTT	CASSLGRTGTEAFF
TRBD1	many	TRBJ1-2	TRBV14	TGTGCCAGCAGGACAGGGGTAGGAATCTCTGGCTACACCTTC	CASRTGVGISGYTF
TRBD2	NA	TRBJ2-1	TRBV3-1	TGTGCCAGCAGCCAAGGGGGACTAGCGGGGGGATTAGACAATGAGCAGTTCTTC	CASSQGGLAGGLDNEQFF
TRBD2	NA	TRBJ2-1	TRBV5-6	TGTGCCAGCAGCTTTACTAGCGGGAGGGTACCGTTCTTC	CASSFTSGRVPFF
NA	NA	TRBJ2-2	TRBV10-3	TGTGCCATCAGTGGGACGTCAGCGAACACCGGGGAGCTGTTTTTT	CAISGTSANTGELFF
TRBD2	NA	TRBJ2-5	TRBV20-1	TGCAGTGCTAGAGATCTTCTAGCGGGGAAGGCCCAGTACTTC	CSARDLLAGKAQYF
NA	NA	TRBJ1-6	TRBV4-2	TGTGCCAGCAGCCAAGGCAGGAGCGAAGGGACCCTCCACTTT	CASSQGRSEGTLHF
TRBD2	NA	TRBJ2-5	TRBV5-1	TGCGCCAGCAGCTTGGGGGGGACTAGCGGGGCCCAAGAGACCCAGTACTTC	CASSLGGTSGAQETQYF
TRBD2	many	TRBJ2-3	TRBV5-1	TGCGCCAGCAGCATTCGGGCTAGCGGGATAGGAGGGTTTTCCACAGATACGCAGTATTTT	CASSIRASGIGGFSTDTQYF
NA	NA	TRBJ2-5	TRBV27	TGTGCCAGCAGCCACCGCCCATTAGAGACCCAGTACTTC	CASSHRPLETQYF
TRBD1	NA	TRBJ1-2	TRBV20-1	TGCAGTGCTAGCGCCTCCGGGACAGCAGGCTATGGCTACACCTTC	CSASASGTAGYGYTF
TRBD2	few	TRBJ2-4	TRBV9	TGTGCCAGCAGCGTGGGACTAGCGGGGTCCGGAGCCAAAAACATTCAGTACTTC	CASSVGLAGSGAKNIQYF
NA	NA	TRBJ1-6	TRBV7-9	TGTGCCAGCAGCCCGTTGGCCGGGTCAGCACCCCTCCACTTT	CASSPLAGSAPLHF
NA	NA	TRBJ2-7	TRBV5-1	TGCGCCAGCAGCTTGGCCCCTGGGACCCTCTCCGAGCAGTACTTC	CASSLAPGTLSEQYF
NA	NA	TRBJ1-5	TRBV4-1	TGCGCCGGCAGCCCTCCTGGGACTCAGCCCCAGCATTTT	CAGSPPGTQPQHF
NA	few	TRBJ1-2	TRBV3-1	TGTGCCAGCAGCCAAGGAATTCCAGGTCATGGCTACACCTTC	CASSQGIPGHGYTF
TRBD2	NA	TRBJ2-1	TRBV4-1	TGCGCCAGCAGCCCGTCGGGACTAGCGAACGCCGAGCAGTTCTTC	CASSPSGLANAEQFF
NA	NA	TRBJ2-4	TRBV24-1	TGTGCCACCAGTGATTTGGGCAGGGGTGGCAAAAACATTCGGTACTTC	CATSDLGRGGKNIRYF
NA	NA	TRBJ2-7	TRBV5-6	TGTGCCAGCAACTTTCACAATGAGCAGTACTTC	CASNFHNEQYF
TRBD2	NA	TRBJ2-7	TRBV20-1	TGCAGTGCTAGAGGGACTAGCGGGAGGGCCCCCTACGAGCAGTACTTC	CSARGTSGRAPYEQYF
TRBD1	NA	TRBJ2-3	TRBV29-1	TGCAGCGTTGTGGACAGGGCTAGCACAGATACGCAGTATTTT	CSVVDRASTDTQYF
NA	NA	TRBJ2-7	TRBV21-1	TGTGCCAGCAGCAAAGCGCTAGCGGGGATGTACGAGCAGTACTTC	CASSKALAGMYEQYF
NA	NA	TRBJ1-5	TRBV27	TGTGCCAGCAGTCCCATGGGGGGCCCCCCCAATCAGCCCCAGCATTTT	CASSPMGGPPNQPQHF
TRBD1	few	TRBJ1-6	TRBV27	TGTGCCAGCCATGGGGACAGAGTAAATTCACCCCTCCACTTT	CASHGDRVNSPLHF
TRBD1	NA	TRBJ1-1	TRBV7-6	TGTGCCAGCAGCACCGCCACAGGGGGCGAAGCTTTCTTT	CASSTATGGEAFF
TRBD1	NA	TRBJ2-6	TRBV5-6	TGTGCCAGCAGCGTATACGGGACAGGGATTACTGGGGCCAACGTCCTGACTTTC	CASSVYGTGITGANVLTF
NA	few	TRBJ1-5	TRBV10-3	TGTGCCATCAGTGACGGACAGAGGCAGCCCCAGCATTTT	CAISDGQRQPQHF
TRBD2	NA	TRBJ2-1	TRBV20-1	TGCAGTGCTAGAGATGGGGCTAGCGGGAGCGATGAGCAGTTCTTC	CSARDGASGSDEQFF
TRBD2	few	TRBJ2-3	TRBV2	TGTGCCGGCAGTGCGCTCCTAGCGGGGGGCACAGATACGCAGTATTTT	CAGSALLAGGTDTQYF
NA	NA	TRBJ1-2	TRBV5-1	TGCGCCAGCAATACGCAGGGAGGTAACTATGGCTACACCTTC	CASNTQGGNYGYTF
NA	NA	TRBJ1-1	TRBV3-1	TGTGCCAGCAGCCAAGATCAGAAGAGGACTGAAGCTTTCTTT	CASSQDQKRTEAFF
NA	NA	TRBJ2-3	TRBV11-2	TGTGCCAGCAGCCTTGTGCGAGGGGTTGAAGATACGCAGTATTTT	CASSLVRGVEDTQYF
NA	NA	TRBJ2-4	TRBV29-1	TGCAGCGTTGTGCTCCAAAACATTCAGTACTTC	CSVVLQNIQYF
NA	few	TRBJ1-1	TRBV6-1	TGTGCCAGCAGTGGAGGTGTGTCAACCGTGAACACTGAAGCTTTCTTT	CASSGGVSTVNTEAFF
NA	NA	TRBJ2-7	TRBV20-1	TGCAGTGCTCTTCCTCAGGGCTACGAGCAGTACTTC	CSALPQGYEQYF
TRBD1	NA	TRBJ2-1	TRBV28	TGTGCCAGCAGGTTAAGGGACAGAGGGCAGTTCTTC	CASRLRDRGQFF
TRBD1	NA	TRBJ2-7	TRBV29-1	TGCAGCGTTGAGGAGACAGGGTACGAGCAGTACTTC	CSVEETGYEQYF
TRBD2	NA	TRBJ2-7	TRBV4-1	TGCGCCAGCAGCCTTCTACCGTTTGGACTAGCGGCCTCCTACGAGCAGTACTTC	CASSLLPFGLAASYEQYF
TRBD1	many	TRBJ2-5	TRBV12-3/TRBV12-4	TGTGCCAGCAGTCCGGACAGGGAAGAGACCCAGTACTTC	CASSPDREETQYF
TRBD2	NA	TRBJ2-1	TRBV20-1	TGCAGTGCTAACCTCGCCACGGGAGGGCTTGACAATGAGCAGTTCTTC	CSANLATGGLDNEQFF
NA	NA	TRBJ1-5	TRBV7-2	TGTGCCAGCAGGTCCACAGGGTCCTATCAGCCCCAGCATTTT	CASRSTGSYQPQHF
TRBD2	NA	TRBJ2-2	TRBV5-1	TGCGCCAGCAGCTTAGGACCACCTAGCGGAACGAACACCGGGGAGCTGTTTTTT	CASSLGPPSGTNTGELFF
TRBD1	few	TRBJ2-3	TRBV7-2	TGTGCCAGCAGCCCTAGGGGGCCTTACACTAGCACAGATACGCAGTATTTT	CASSPRGPYTSTDTQYF
TRBD2	NA	TRBJ2-2	TRBV29-1	TGCAGCGTGAAGGGGTGGGAGGGCCGAGTCACCGGGGAGCTGTTTTTT	CSVKGWEGRVTGELFF
TRBD2	NA	TRBJ2-1	TRBV30	TGTGCCTGGAGACACCCGGGACTAGCGGATATGTACAATGAGCAGTTCTTC	CAWRHPGLADMYNEQFF
NA	few	TRBJ2-1	TRBV12-3/TRBV12-4	TGTGCCAGCAGCACCACTTCCAGCTCCTACAATGAGCAGTTCTTC	CASSTTSSSYNEQFF
NA	few	TRBJ2-4	TRBV2	TGTGCCAGCAGGGTCAGACTAGAGGTAAACGATCAGTACTTC	CASRVRLEVNDQYF
TRBD2	few	TRBJ2-3	TRBV11-2	TGTGCCAGCAGCCCCTGGACTAGCGGTGTTGGGACAGATACGCAGTATTTT	CASSPWTSGVGTDTQYF
TRBD1	NA	TRBJ1-4	TRBV18	TGTGCCAGCTCACCAGTAGACAGGGGGCTTGGTGAAAAACTGTTTTTT	CASSPVDRGLGEKLFF
TRBD2	few	TRBJ2-3	TRBV28	TGTGCCAGCGGCCTGGGACTAGCGTCGGCCACAGATACGCAGTATTTT	CASGLGLASATDTQYF
TRBD2	few	TRBJ2-1	TRBV20-1	TGCAGTGCTGCCGGGACTAGCGGTACAAATGAGCAGTTCTTC	CSAAGTSGTNEQFF
NA	NA	TRBJ2-5	TRBV5-4	TGTGCCAGCAGCCGCCTCTTCGGGGGCGAGACCCAGTACTTC	CASSRLFGGETQYF
TRBD1	many	TRBJ2-7	TRBV29-1	TGCAGCGCTAGCAAAGGGACAGGGGGCTCCTACGAGCAGTACTTC	CSASKGTGGSYEQYF
TRBD1	few	TRBJ2-1	TRBV6-5	TGTGCCAGCAGCGGACAGGGGAAGTCTTATGAGCAGTTCTTC	CASSGQGKSYEQFF
TRBD2	few	TRBJ2-5	TRBV7-8	TGTGCCAGCAGCTTAGGCCGGGGGGTCCAAGAGACCCAGTACTTC	CASSLGRGVQETQYF